At least ten counts were recorded for the clone carrying this T cell receptor beta chain. What it recognizes is unknown. The entry originates in a study of T cell repertoires in cytomegalovirus infection. Study overall: Recently identified HLA-C-restricted CMV epitopes were among the peptides used. Carrying CMV and the relevant HLA type showed in public TCR beta signatures. Study-level results: Clonotypes of TCR beta that were HLA-C-restricted and CMV-specific dominated the ex vivo response.

One entry per CDR3 protein results from TCRdb running MiXCR on the reads. Of over 250,000 distinct CDR3 sequences listed, less than 25% are singletons. Per the germline V gene, CDR1 is SGHVS and CDR2 is FQNEAQ. This CDR3 comprises 15 residues. Trimming took off 2 bases at V and 3 bases at J, with 13 bases between the two ends. The sample here was cultured PBMCs, taken from culture after CMV antigen stimulation. This sequence joins TRBV7-8 and TRBJ1-1; no definite D call. The source is a human donor in good health (CMV status not recorded). Some clones in this sample may be carry-over from other donors' samples. The CDR3 loop is CASSLFAGRDTEAFF. CDR3 nucleotide sequence: TGTGCCAGCAGCTTATTTGCTGGAAGGGACACTGAAGCTTTCTTT.